Following are 4 T cell receptor beta chains from one sample sequenced in a study of T cells in Graves' hyperthyroidism and ophthalmopathy. TCR beta CDR3 region amplification was performed from RNA transcripts. TCR CDR3 regions were first amplified by RT-PCR with HTBI primers. TCRdb reprocessed the multiplex PCR reads via MiXCR and lists one record per CDR3 protein. This table has 550,000 to 700,000 distinct CDR3 sequences, about half appearing once. The sample taken for sequencing was peripheral blood or thyroid tissue (not recorded which). The receptors shown here come from an adult woman with Graves' disease, either hyperthyroidism or ophthalmopathy (not recorded which).

A few counts support this clonotype. With a much larger clone just one base away, this may be a read error. The V gene is TRBV6-1, the J gene TRBJ2-7; 11 bases are shared with TRBD2. The V gene's germline CDR1 is MNHNS and CDR2 SASEGT. The trim removed 8 bases at V and 4 bases at J, leaving 4 bases unmatched. The CDR3 contains 13 residues. The DNA for the CDR3 is TGTGCCAGCGGGGGACTAGCGGAATACGAGCAGTACTTC. It yields the protein CASGGLAEYEQYF.

This clonotype was recorded many times. This chain connects TRBV6-5 to TRBJ1-6, with D possibly TRBD1 on 5 matching bases. Trimming removed 5 bases from V and 7 bases from J, with 15 bases in between. The CDR3 has 15 residues. Germline loops: CDR1 MNHEY, CDR2 SVGAGI. This CDR3 is CASSTQGVPNSPLHF. As DNA, the CDR3 is TGTGCCAGCAGTACCCAGGGAGTCCCCAATTCACCCCTCCACTTT.

The rearrangement uses TRBV7-2 and TRBJ2-3; D not resolved. Germline-derived CDR1 and CDR2 are SGHTA and FQGNSA. The CDR3 has 12 residues. V lost 3 bases and J 4 bases, leaving 5 bases between the germline ends. This CDR3 is CASSFGSDTQYF. CDR3 nucleotide sequence: TGTGCCAGCAGCTTCGGGTCAGATACGCAGTATTTT.

This clonotype was counted ten times or more. V usage is TRBV12-3 or TRBV12-4 and J usage is TRBJ1-6; D is undetermined. The CDR3 covers 16 residues. Trimming removed 6 bases from V and 0 bases from J, with 12 bases in between. The CDR3 DNA reads as TGTGCCAGCAGGGTCGACGCCAGCTCCTATAATTCACCCCTCCACTTT. This gives the protein CASRVDASSYNSPLHF.